This TCR beta chain comes out of a study of shared clonotypes between healthy human individuals. TCRdb keeps only in-frame clones here, not all; method: immunoSEQ multiplex PCR. The table shows millions of clones, with roughly 94% occurring only once. Selected positively for CCR7 and CD45RO-negative, naive CD8 cells excluded terminally differentiated effector memory CD45RA+ cells. Regarding the study as a whole: With few donors, the genetic and exposure-history diversity represented was limited. Rarefaction gave evidence that sorted-subset sequencing remained incomplete despite large depth. Researchers sampled only blood; tissue repertoires likely differ.

Per the germline V gene, CDR1 is SGHDT and CDR2 is YYEEEE. The CDR3 spans 12 residues. Deletions cut 2 bases from V and 1 base from J, with 4 bases between. Remarks on this clone: What it binds is not known. In the same sample, other DNA sequences code for this CDR3.

This clonotype was obtained from a man aged 18 to 29 in good health. The rearrangement links TRBV5-6 to TRBJ2-7; D ambiguous. The sequenced material came from naive CD8+ T cells sorted from blood. Written as DNA, the CDR3 is TGTGCCAGCAGCTTATCGTCCTACGAGCAGTACTTC. Amino acid sequence: CASSLSSYEQYF.